One T cell receptor beta chain is described in this entry. The germline CDR1 and CDR2 sequences are MNHEY and SVGAGI. The CDR3 has 15 amino acids. This sample stems from a study of monozygotic twins with inflammatory bowel disease. TCRdb derives one entry per CDR3 protein from the 5' RACE reads, leaving out DNA. The data show approximately 200,000 distinct CDR3 sequences, and the top ten clones hold around 7.7%. The receptor comes from a human donor with ulcerative colitis or Crohn's disease, or a healthy co-twin of an affected twin (not recorded which). This chain links TRBV6-5 with TRBJ2-1; TCRdb reports TRBD2, a call that lacks DNA to check it against. Material for sequencing was blood. The CDR3 region is CASSYSSGRAGEQFF.